The 26 T cell receptor beta chains below all came from one sample that was sequenced in a study of post-analysis software for immune sequencing data. No cognate antigen is known for these TCRs. Findings and caveats of the study: In patients, TRBV5-6, TRBV5-1 and TRBV20-1 belonged to roughly 5 TRBV segments found more frequently than in controls.

Presence of unique molecular identifiers characterized the TCR beta cDNA libraries. TCRdb ran MiXCR on the PCR reads and lists one entry per CDR3 protein. The sample records some 890,000 distinct CDR3 sequences, under 70% being singletons. Material: blood. These receptors were collected from a girl aged 10 to 17 with multiple sclerosis.

This chain connects TRBV7-9 to TRBJ2-1; D gene unclear. Germline loops: CDR1 SEHNR, CDR2 FQNEAQ (reference sequence). Trimming cost V 7 bases and J 9 bases, with 19 bases left between them. The CDR3 covers 14 residues. CDR3 coding DNA: TGTGCCAGCAACACCAATTCCGGGTCCCCTGAGCAGTTCTTC. It is translated as CASNTNSGSPEQFF.

The V call is TRBV5-1, the J call TRBJ2-3; D call uncertain. The germline gives CDR1 SGHRS, CDR2 YFSETQ. The CDR3 has 13 residues. Trimming removed 6 bases from V and 3 bases from J, with 11 bases in between. DNA of the CDR3: TGCGCCAGCAAGTTGGCAGTTACAGATACGCAGTATTTT. As protein: CASKLAVTDTQYF.

The CDR3 bases are TGCGCCAGCAGCTTGGGCCTAGCGACACTCTCCTACGAGCAGTACTTC. Residues: CASSLGLATLSYEQYF. V gene TRBV5-1 combines with J gene TRBJ2-7; D perhaps matches TRBD2 (6 bases). The ends were cut back, 0 bases at V and 0 bases at J, with 13 bases in the middle. This CDR3 spans 16 amino acids. CDR1 is SGHRS and CDR2 is YFSETQ in the germline V gene.

CDR3 bases: TGTGCCAGCAATCCAGCGGTGTCCTACAATGAGCAGTTCTTC. Translation gives CASNPAVSYNEQFF. This chain uses TRBV6-6 with TRBJ2-1; D is perhaps TRBD2 (5 bases). This CDR3 is 14 amino acids long. Germline V gene sequence: CDR1 MNHNY, CDR2 SVGAGI (reference sequence). Trimming stripped 7 bases from V and 1 base from J, with 11 bases between.

The CDR3 DNA is TGCGCCAGCAGCCCAAAGACTAGCGGGGGGGCAGATACGCAGTATTTT. It codes for CASSPKTSGGADTQYF. The chain is built from TRBV5-1 and TRBJ2-3; 14 bases align to TRBD2. The CDR3 loop spans 16 amino acids. V gave up 4 bases and J gave up 4 bases; unmatched junction bases: 5. Per germline, CDR1 SGHRS and CDR2 YFSETQ.

This sequence joins TRBV6-5 and TRBJ1-2; possible D gene TRBD1, 5 bases. In germline, CDR1 is MNHEY, CDR2 SVGAGI. V lost 5 bases to trimming and J lost 8 bases, with 12 bases between them. This CDR3 spans 12 amino acids. CDR3 residues: CASSNGGWGYTF. The CDR3 DNA reads TGTGCCAGCAGTAATGGGGGGTGGGGCTACACCTTC.

V and J are TRBV5-1 and TRBJ2-5; 9 nucleotides line up with TRBD2. Germline V gene lookup returns CDR1 SGHRS and CDR2 YFSETQ. The CDR3 has 14 residues. V dropped 10 bases and J dropped 3; count of bases not matched to a gene: 10. The CDR3 DNA sequence: TGCGCCGGCATGACTAGCGGTCGGGAAGAGACCCAGTACTTC. Protein: CAGMTSGREETQYF.

V is TRBV10-3 and J is TRBJ1-4; D possibly corresponds to TRBD1 (6 bases). Germline assignment: CDR1 ENHRY and CDR2 SYGVKD. Trimming stripped 0 bases from V and 11 bases from J, with 16 bases between. This CDR3 is built from 15 residues. The DNA for the CDR3 is TGTGCCATCAGTGAGTCAGGACAGCCAACGGCTAAACTGTTTTTT. It is translated as CAISESGQPTAKLFF.

V and J are TRBV25-1 and TRBJ2-2, with 7 bases fitting TRBD1. Trimming cost V 6 bases and J 2 bases; bases outside gene matches: 9. Looked up from germline, CDR1 is MGHDK and CDR2 is SYGVNS. This CDR3 has 16 residues. The CDR3 DNA follows: TGTGCCAGCAGGCGACCCGGGACAGAAAACACCGGGGAGCTGTTTTTT. This encodes CASRRPGTENTGELFF. The variable domain in full, completed from reference TRBV25-1 and TRBJ2-2, reads EADIYQTPRYLVIGTGKKITLECSQTMGHDKMYWYQQDPGMELHLIHYSYGVNSTEKGDLSSESTVSRIRTEHFPLTLESARPSHTSQYLCASRRPGTENTGELFFGEGSRLTVL.

The V call is TRBV27, the J call TRBJ2-1; 9 bases map to TRBD1. The CDR3 is 16 amino acids. The V segment lost 7 bases and the J segment 7 bases; nucleotides outside the gene matches: 14. CDR1 MNHEY and CDR2 SMNVEV come from the germline V gene (reference sequence). The CDR3 spells CASNSKGQGSRNEQFF. The CDR3, as DNA: TGTGCCAGCAACTCCAAGGGACAGGGATCGCGAAATGAGCAGTTCTTC.

V and J are TRBV6-5 and TRBJ2-7; unclear D gene. This CDR3 comprises 12 residues. The V and J ends lost 7 bases and 6 bases respectively, with 13 bases between them. The germline CDR1 and CDR2 sequences are MNHEY and SVGAGI. The CDR3 loop reads CASTPLSGEQYF. The CDR3 coding sequence is TGTGCCAGCACGCCCCTGTCGGGCGAGCAGTACTTC.

This clonotype has more than one count but fewer than ten. This sequence joins TRBV4-1 and TRBJ1-5, with a tentative D call TRBD1 (6 bases). Trimming left V 4 bases short and J 1 base short, with 17 bases between. Per germline, CDR1 MGHRA and CDR2 YSYEKL. The CDR3 runs to 17 residues. CDR3 residues: CASSLTGASSSNQPQHF. In DNA, the CDR3 is TGCGCCAGCAGCCTTACGGGGGCCTCTTCGAGCAATCAGCCCCAGCATTTT.

The V gene is TRBV28, the J gene TRBJ2-5; 8 nucleotides match TRBD1. Gene TRBJ2-7 matches the end of the DNA better, so the J call may be wrong. This CDR3 contains 14 residues. The V gene's germline CDR1 is MDHEN and CDR2 SYDVKM. CDR3 DNA sequence: TGTGCCAGCAGTGCCCAGGGGGCCGTGAACGAGCAGTACTTC. This translates into CASSAQGAVNEQYF.

This clonotype has more than one count but fewer than ten. The chain has TRBV29-1 and TRBJ1-1; the D gene is possibly TRBD1 (5 bases). Germline V gene sequence: CDR1 SQVTM, CDR2 ANQGSEA. The CDR3 totals 14 residues. V lost 0 bases and J lost 1, with 9 bases in between. CDR3 DNA sequence: TGCAGCGTTGAAGATCGGGGGAAGAACACTGAAGCTTTCTTT. As protein: CSVEDRGKNTEAFF. Filled out from reference TRBV29-1 and TRBJ1-1, the complete variable domain reads SAVISQKPSRDICQRGTSLTIQCQVDSQVTMMFWYRQQPGQSLTLIATANQGSEATYESGFVIDKFPISRPNLTFSTLTVSNMSPEDSSIYLCSVEDRGKNTEAFFGQGTRLTVV.

This clonotype has only a few counts. This chain links TRBV21-1 with TRBJ2-4; the table's D call TRBD1 went unverified against the DNA. The J call may not be correct, given that the DNA end is closer to TRBJ2-7. TRBV21-1 counts as a pseudogene. There are 16 residues in the CDR3. CDR3 sequence (DNA): TGTGCCAGCAGCCCTCGCCATGACAGGGTATCCTACGAGCAGTACTTC. This translates into CASSPRHDRVSYEQYF.

This sequence joins TRBV7-8 and TRBJ1-2; a weak D match, TRBD1 (6 bases). Germline V gene lookup returns CDR1 SGHVS and CDR2 FQNEAQ. Trimming removed 1 base at V and 4 bases at J, with 10 bases between. The CDR3 is 14 amino acids. The CDR3 nucleotides are TGTGCCAGCAGCTTAGACAGGGCAGGCTATGGCTACACCTTC. This codes for CASSLDRAGYGYTF. Looking up the rest from reference TRBV7-8 and TRBJ1-2 gives the full variable domain: GAGVSQSPRYKVAKRGQDVALRCDPISGHVSLFWYQQALGQGPEFLTYFQNEAQLDKSGLPSDRFFAERPEGSVSTLKIQRTQQEDSAVYLCASSLDRAGYGYTFGSGTRLTVV.

V usage is TRBV3-1 and J usage is TRBJ2-4, with 7 bases that match TRBD2. The CDR3 spans 17 residues. J was trimmed by 8 bases and V by 4 bases; bases with no gene match: 17. CDR1 and CDR2 (germline): LGHDT, YNNKEL (reference sequence). In DNA, the CDR3 is TGTGCCAGCAGCCCCCCCGCTTTTGGGGGGGAAAAGGACATTCAGTACTTC. Encoded protein: CASSPPAFGGEKDIQYF.

This chain uses TRBV20-1 with TRBJ1-1; the match to TRBD1 covers 7 bases. CDR1 and CDR2 from the germline V gene are DFQATT and SNEGSKA (reference sequence). The length of the CDR3 is 14 residues. Trimming at V came to 5 bases and at J to 3 bases, leaving 9 bases not matched to a gene. The CDR3 coding sequence is TGCAGTGCTGAGAACAGGGGATTTGACACTGAAGCTTTCTTT. Residues: CSAENRGFDTEAFF.

V is TRBV9 and J is TRBJ2-3; D remains ambiguous. The CDR3 sequence is 16 residues long. Per germline, CDR1 SGDLS and CDR2 YYNGEE. Trimming removed 1 base from V and 2 bases from J, with 14 bases in between. The CDR3 here is CASSVNPTPSTDTQYF. In DNA, the CDR3 is TGTGCCAGCAGCGTAAACCCGACACCTTCCACAGATACGCAGTATTTT.

This clonotype has only a few counts. The chain has TRBV6-1 and TRBJ2-7, with 10 bases that match TRBD1. Germline V gene lookup returns CDR1 MNHNS and CDR2 SASEGT. The CDR3 spans 16 residues. V shed 3 bases, J shed 1 base, and the junction held 6 bases outside the gene matches. The CDR3 is CASSDQPGQGSYEQYF. In nucleotides, the CDR3 is TGTGCCAGCAGTGACCAACCGGGACAGGGGTCCTACGAGCAGTACTTC.

The rearrangement joins TRBV7-8 to TRBJ2-5, with D perhaps TRBD2 (5 bases). V was pared by 5 bases and J by 5 bases, with 18 bases between. The germline V gene has CDR1 SGHVS and CDR2 FQNEAQ. The CDR3 consists of 15 residues. As DNA, the CDR3 is TGTGCCAGCAGCCCCCACCGCCTCGGCGGGGAGACCCAGTACTTC. Residues: CASSPHRLGGETQYF.

The rearrangement links TRBV5-1 to TRBJ1-1; 8 bases are shared with TRBD1. This CDR3 contains 14 residues. V shed 0 bases and J 4 bases; nucleotides not matched to a gene: 2. Germline V lookup: CDR1 SGHRS, CDR2 YFSETQ. CDR3 sequence reads: CASSLGTGSTEAFF. The CDR3 bases are TGCGCCAGCAGCTTGGGGACAGGGAGCACTGAAGCTTTCTTT.

The V call is TRBV7-9, the J call TRBJ1-1; D is unclear. This CDR3 comprises 12 residues. Deletions cut 5 bases from V and 7 bases from J, with 11 bases between. The germline CDR1 and CDR2 sequences are SEHNR and FQNEAQ (reference sequence). CDR3 loop: CASSPLGSEAFF. The CDR3 nucleotides are TGTGCCAGCAGCCCCCTCGGGAGTGAAGCTTTCTTT.

This clonotype occurred a few times. V and J are TRBV6-5 and TRBJ2-1; no clear D. This CDR3 is 11 amino acids long. Germline lookup yields CDR1 MNHEY and CDR2 SVGAGI. Trimming took off 0 bases at V and 7 bases at J, with 1 base between the two ends. The CDR3 nucleotides read TGTGCCAGCAGTTACTCGAATGAGCAGTTCTTC. Encoded protein: CASSYSNEQFF.

This chain joins TRBV5-1 and TRBJ2-1; 9 nucleotides align to TRBD1. Gene TRBJ2-7 matches the end of the DNA better, so the J call may be wrong. Germline V gene lookup returns CDR1 SGHRS and CDR2 YFSETQ. The CDR3 runs 14 residues. The CDR3 sequence is CASSSLDRGNEQYF. The CDR3 DNA is TGCGCCAGCAGCTCATTGGACAGGGGCAACGAGCAGTACTTC.

V and J are TRBV4-1 and TRBJ2-1; perhaps D is TRBD1 or TRBD2 (5 bases each). V was clipped by 6 bases and J by 8 bases, with 14 bases between them. CDR1 and CDR2 from the germline V gene are MGHRA and YSYEKL. The CDR3 is made up of 13 amino acids. CDR3 in DNA: TGCGCCAGCAGATACAGGCCGGAGGATGAGCAGTTCTTC. Translating gives CASRYRPEDEQFF.